This TCR beta chain was identified during a study of cytomegalovirus exposure and HLA in healthy donors. As for the study in general: As released early, the data held about 85 million unique TCRs from HLA-typed donors. Clustering assigned 81% of the approximately 400 genotyped donors to the Caucasian-associated ancestry cluster. Points from the study as a whole: Using a false discovery rate of 0.05, a later analysis showed that approximately 18,000 TCR beta sequences were associated with HLA alleles. According to a later analysis, donors in an Asian-associated ancestry cluster reportedly had fewer N-insertions than the roughly 670-donor mean.

The PCR made use of 60 Vbeta and 13 Jbeta primers. Sequencing was performed with immunoSEQ multiplex PCR; in TCRdb, only in-frame clones are kept and a portion is missing. The profile shows roughly 180,000 clones, less than 85% of them singletons. Trimming took 7 bases from V and 4 from J; bases not matched to a gene: 14. Looked up from germline, CDR1 is SGHNT and CDR2 is YENEEA. The CDR3 runs 16 residues. A note on this clone: Its antigen is as yet unknown.

This rearrangement joins TRBV11-3 to TRBJ1-2; 8 bases match TRBD1. The sample consisted of PBMCs. This receptor was identified in a girl under 18 in good health and CMV-seropositive. The CDR3 DNA reads as TGTGCCAGCACCTTTTCCTGGGCAGGGGGCGGCTATGGCTACACCTTC. It yields the protein CASTFSWAGGGYGYTF.